This entry is about one T cell receptor (beta chain). This entry comes from a study of blood T cell repertoires in COVID-19. Seattle enrolled patients during active infection and tracked them longitudinally. Per the original data handling: For nucleated cells, counts were estimated from reference gene primer amplification. TCRdb's table, derived via immunoSEQ multiplex PCR, lists solely in-frame clones and lacks some. That table gives V, J and clone size, and the DNA gave D and trimming. Among fewer than 450,000 clones, approximately 88% were seen once, and the ten largest hold roughly 13%. The V gene's germline CDR1 is GTSNPN and CDR2 SVGIG (reference sequence). J was trimmed by 4 bases and V by 1 base; bases with no gene match: 6. This CDR3 comprises 15 residues.

Sequencing input: peripheral blood. The chain has TRBV30 and TRBJ2-5, with 10 positions matching TRBD2. The clonotype was recovered from a woman between 45 and 60 years old with COVID-19, enrolled during active disease. The CDR3 sequence is CAWSAGLADGETQYF. The CDR3 coding sequence is TGTGCCTGGAGTGCAGGACTAGCGGACGGAGAGACCCAGTACTTC.